This T cell receptor (beta chain) was sequenced during a study of radiation and T cells in renal cell carcinoma. Points on this clone: Its antigen is currently unknown.

CDR3 size: 15 residues. CDR1 LNHDA and CDR2 SQIVND come from the germline V gene (reference sequence). Germline trimming cut 6 bases from V and 6 bases from J; bases unmatched to any gene: 6. The protocol was immunoSEQ multiplex PCR, while the TCRdb copy is restricted to in-frame clones and leaves out a portion. The table records approximately 15,000 clones, approximately 58% of them present only once. General study findings and limits: Intratumoral heterogeneity was not captured in these roughly 0.96 g regions. Compared with controls, irradiated tumors showed greater TCR clonality. Irradiated tumors held more dominant CDR3 motifs than control tumors.

Treatment of the sample: treatment-naive control, cytoreductive nephrectomy. This sample comprised tumor tissue, obtained from a patient whose treatment was nephrectomy without radiotherapy. The TCR was taken from a man aged 35-49 years with renal cell carcinoma. The gene calls are TRBV19 and TRBJ2-3, with 13 bases fitting TRBD2. The CDR3 DNA sequence: TGTGCCAGTAGGGGACTAGCGGGGCGGTCGGATACGCAGTATTTT. Its protein is CASRGLAGRSDTQYF.